The rows below give T cell receptor beta chains drawn from one sample of a study of T cell responses to AZD1222 COVID-19 vaccine. Assay used: immunoSEQ multiplex PCR; TCRdb lists only in-frame clones, some missing. This table has approximately 180,000 clones, approximately 92% appearing once. Sample: peripheral blood, taken on day 0 of AZD1222 vaccination. The receptor set was obtained from an adult in good health. The CDR3 runs from the conserved cysteine through the conserved F or W. The D gene is left open where the match is weak. Clone size is shown for a subset of rows, as once, few, many or a class of expanded clone.

TRBJ1-2 NA NA TRBV18 TGTGCCAGCTCACCCTATAGGACAGACCACTTGGATGGCTACACCTTC CASSPYRTDHLDGYTF
TRBJ1-6 NA TRBD1 TRBV14 TGTGCCAGCAGCCCGACGACAGGGTCGAGTTCACCCCTCCACTTT CASSPTTGSSSPLHF
TRBJ1-2 NA NA TRBV3-1/TRBV3-2 TGTGCCAGCAGCCCGGACCCTTACTGGGGGACTAACTATGGCTACACCTTC CASSPDPYWGTNYGYTF
TRBJ1-4 NA NA TRBV7-9 TGTGCCAGCAGCGCTGGGGCAGGCGATGAAAAACTGTTTTTT CASSAGAGDEKLFF
TRBJ1-2 NA TRBD1 TRBV27 TGTGCCAGCAGATCGTCCGGGACAGAGCCCAACTATGGCTACACCTTC CASRSSGTEPNYGYTF
TRBJ2-3 NA TRBD2 TRBV10-3 TGTGCCATCACCGCAGGGGGTAGCGGGGGATTCGCAGATACGCAGTATTTT CAITAGGSGGFADTQYF
TRBJ2-5 NA TRBD1 TRBV18 TGTGCCAGCTCGACAGGGCGACAAGAGACCCAGTACTTC CASSTGRQETQYF
TRBJ2-1 NA TRBD2 TRBV9 TGTGCCAGCAGCGCGGGACTAGGGGGCAATGAGCAGTTCTTC CASSAGLGGNEQFF
TRBJ1-1 NA TRBD1 TRBV6-4 TGTGCCAGCAAGGGGACAGGGGAGGCTGAAGCTTTCTTT CASKGTGEAEAFF
TRBJ2-1 NA TRBD1 TRBV12-5 TGTGCTAGTGGTTTGGTACGGCAGGGGGCCTACAATGAGCAGTTCTTC CASGLVRQGAYNEQFF
TRBJ2-2 NA NA TRBV5-4 TGTGCCAGCAGCCGCAGTGGGGCCGCCGCGAACACCGGGGAGCTGTTTTTT CASSRSGAAANTGELFF
TRBJ1-2 NA NA TRBV7-8 TGTGCCAGCAGCTTAGGGAGTCCTAACTATGGCTACACCTTC CASSLGSPNYGYTF
TRBJ2-7 NA TRBD2 TRBV2 TGTGCCAGCACTGTTCGACTAGCGTCCTACGAGCAGTACTTC CASTVRLASYEQYF
TRBJ2-7 NA NA TRBV29-1 TGCAGCGTTGGGAACAGAAACGAGCAGTACTTC CSVGNRNEQYF
TRBJ2-7 NA NA TRBV6-5 TGTGCCAGCAGCACGGACTACAGCTCCTACGAGCAGTACTTC CASSTDYSSYEQYF
TRBJ1-5 NA TRBD1 TRBV7-9 TGTGCCAGCAGCTTAGCGACAGGGTCGGTTAGCAATCAGCCCCAGCATTTT CASSLATGSVSNQPQHF
TRBJ2-7 NA NA TRBV27 TGTGCCAGCAGTACCCTCACTAGTTACGAGCAGTACTTC CASSTLTSYEQYF
TRBJ2-3 NA NA TRBV5-1 TGCGCCAGCAGCTTGGACAGGGAATCAGATACGCAGTATTTT CASSLDRESDTQYF
TRBJ1-5 NA NA TRBV27 TGTGCCAGCAGTAACGGGGAGAATCAGCCCCAGCATTTT CASSNGENQPQHF
TRBJ2-7 NA NA TRBV29-1 TGCAGCGGACGTGACAGCACCTACGAGCAGTACTTC CSGRDSTYEQYF
TRBJ1-2 NA NA TRBV3-1/TRBV3-2 TGTGCCAGCAGCCCTCCGGGTGAGGCGACTTTCTATGGCTACACCTTC CASSPPGEATFYGYTF
TRBJ1-1 NA NA TRBV27 TGTGCCAGCAGTTTTATGCCGGGGCGGAACACTGAAGCTTTCTTT CASSFMPGRNTEAFF
TRBJ2-2 NA TRBD2 TRBV10-3 TGTGCCATCAGTGGTAGCGGGAGGGTCACCGGGGAGCTGTTTTTT CAISGSGRVTGELFF
TRBJ2-2 NA TRBD2 TRBV2 TGTGCCAGCAGGGGGTGGGAGGGCCCCACCGGGGAGCTGTTTTTT CASRGWEGPTGELFF
TRBJ2-7 NA NA TRBV6-5 TGTGCCAGCAGTAGCGACTGGTACTACGAGCAGTACTTC CASSSDWYYEQYF
TRBJ1-2 NA TRBD1 TRBV12-3/TRBV12-4 TGTGCCAGCAGTGGACAGGGGATTCGTGGCTACACCTTC CASSGQGIRGYTF
TRBJ1-4 NA TRBD1 TRBV7-9 TGTGCCAGCAGCACCGCAGGGGGCGGGGAAAAACTGTTTTTT CASSTAGGGEKLFF
TRBJ2-2 NA NA TRBV10-2 TGCGCCAGCAGTGATTGGCCCCCGATTTCCGGGACACTCACGCCCGGGGAGCTGTTTTTT CASSDWPPISGTLTPGELFF
TRBJ2-1 NA TRBD2 TRBV18 TGTGCCAGCTCAAGGACCACTGTGAGTCTAGCGGCGTACAATGAGCAGTTCTTC CASSRTTVSLAAYNEQFF
TRBJ2-2 NA NA TRBV12-5 TGTGCTAGTGGCCCGACCCGGGTTAGAGTTCTTGGCGAGCTGTTTTTT CASGPTRVRVLGELFF
TRBJ1-4 NA NA TRBV6-2/TRBV6-3 TGTGCCAGCAGTAACAAACAGGGACTTCGTGAAAAACTGTTTTTT CASSNKQGLREKLFF
TRBJ1-4 NA NA TRBV10-2 TGCGCCAGCACCCCGTTTGCAACTAATGAAAAACTGTTTTTT CASTPFATNEKLFF
TRBJ2-7 NA NA TRBV7-8 TGTGCCAGCAGCTTAGGGGTCACTCGGGTCAGTACCTACGAGCAGTACTTC CASSLGVTRVSTYEQYF
TRBJ2-1 once NA TRBV28 TGTGCCAGCAGTCGGTTGAATGAGCAGTTCTTC CASSRLNEQFF
TRBJ1-5 NA NA TRBV19 TGTGCCAGTAGTATCTCGGGGGATAATCAGCCCCAGCATTTT CASSISGDNQPQHF
TRBJ1-4 NA NA TRBV7-9 TGTGCCAGCAGCTTGGGACGGGAAAATGAAAAACTGTTTTTT CASSLGRENEKLFF
TRBJ2-1 NA TRBD2 TRBV13 TGTGCCAGCAGCTACCCGAGCGGGAGTGCTTACAATGAGCAGTTCTTC CASSYPSGSAYNEQFF
TRBJ1-1 NA NA TRBV29-1 TGCAGCGGGATGGGTTCTGGGTGGGCTTTCTTT CSGMGSGWAFF
TRBJ1-2 NA TRBD1 TRBV25-1 TGTGCCAGCAGTGCCCATGGCGAGGGGGCGGGATATGGCTACACCTTC CASSAHGEGAGYGYTF
TRBJ1-2 NA TRBD1 TRBV4-2 TGTGCCAGCAGCCCGTGGACAGGGACGAACTATGGTTACACCTTC CASSPWTGTNYGYTF
TRBJ2-1 NA TRBD2 TRBV6-5 TGTGCCAGCAGACCTAGCGGTTTCAATGAGCAGTTCTTC CASRPSGFNEQFF
TRBJ1-2 NA TRBD1 TRBV28 TGTGCCAGCAGTTACGCGGACAGGACTAACTATGGCTACACCTTC CASSYADRTNYGYTF
TRBJ2-7 NA TRBD1 TRBV7-9 TGTGCCAGCAGCTTGCGGGACAGGGGGCCCGAGCAGTACTTC CASSLRDRGPEQYF
TRBJ1-5 few NA TRBV6-5 TGTGCCAGCAGTCCCTTCAGCAATCAGCCCCAGCATTTT CASSPFSNQPQHF
TRBJ2-3 NA NA TRBV11-2 TGTGCCAGCAGCCGGCTGATGGGGGAGGACACAGATACGCAGTATTTT CASSRLMGEDTDTQYF
TRBJ1-4 NA TRBD1 TRBV6-6 TGTGCCAGCAGCCGCAGGGGGCGCGATGAAAAACTGTTTTTT CASSRRGRDEKLFF
TRBJ2-1 NA NA TRBV5-1 TGCGCCAGCAGCCTACCTGCAGGGGATGAGCAGTTCTTC CASSLPAGDEQFF
TRBJ2-3 NA TRBD2 TRBV19 TGTGCCAGTAGTTGGACTAGCGGGAGTGTTACAGATACGCAGTATTTT CASSWTSGSVTDTQYF
TRBJ1-2 NA NA TRBV5-8 TGTGCCAGCAGCTTGAAGAGACCCTATGGCTACACCTTC CASSLKRPYGYTF
TRBJ2-5 NA TRBD2 TRBV30 TGTGCCTGGAGTGTAGGGGGACTAGCGGGAGTTGAGACCCAGTACTTC CAWSVGGLAGVETQYF
TRBJ2-7 few TRBD2 TRBV30 TGTGCCTGGAGTGGTCTAGCGGGAGGGCCCCACGAGCAGTACTTC CAWSGLAGGPHEQYF
TRBJ1-1 NA NA TRBV7-9 TGTGCCAGCAGCCCTAGTCTAACTACTGAAGCTTTCTTT CASSPSLTTEAFF